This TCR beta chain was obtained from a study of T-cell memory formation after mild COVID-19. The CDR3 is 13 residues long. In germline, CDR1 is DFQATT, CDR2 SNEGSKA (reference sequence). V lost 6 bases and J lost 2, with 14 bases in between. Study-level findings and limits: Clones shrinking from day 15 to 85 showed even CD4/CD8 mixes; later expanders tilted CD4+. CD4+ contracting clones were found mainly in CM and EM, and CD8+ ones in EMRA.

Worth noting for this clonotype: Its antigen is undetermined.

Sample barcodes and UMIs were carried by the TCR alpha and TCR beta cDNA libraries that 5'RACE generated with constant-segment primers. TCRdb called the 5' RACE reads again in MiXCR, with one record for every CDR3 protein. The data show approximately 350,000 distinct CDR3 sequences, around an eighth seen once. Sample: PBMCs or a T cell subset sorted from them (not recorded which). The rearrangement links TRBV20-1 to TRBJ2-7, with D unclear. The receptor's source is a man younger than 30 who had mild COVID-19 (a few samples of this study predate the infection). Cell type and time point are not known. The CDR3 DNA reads TGCAGTGCCCCGTCCCGGTCCCCCTACGAGCAGTACGTC. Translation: CSAPSRSPYEQYV.